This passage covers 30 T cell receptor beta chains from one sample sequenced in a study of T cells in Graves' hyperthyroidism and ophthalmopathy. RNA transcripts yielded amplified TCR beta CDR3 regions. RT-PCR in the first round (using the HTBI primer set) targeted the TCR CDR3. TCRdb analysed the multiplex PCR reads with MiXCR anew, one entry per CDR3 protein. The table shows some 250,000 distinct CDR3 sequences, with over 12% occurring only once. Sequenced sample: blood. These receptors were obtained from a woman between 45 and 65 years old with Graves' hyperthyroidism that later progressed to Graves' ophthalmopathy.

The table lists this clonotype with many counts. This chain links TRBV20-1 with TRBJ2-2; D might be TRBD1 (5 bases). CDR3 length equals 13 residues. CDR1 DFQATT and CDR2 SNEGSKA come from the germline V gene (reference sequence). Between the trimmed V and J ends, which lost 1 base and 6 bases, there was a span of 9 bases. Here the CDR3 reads CSARGRVAGELFF. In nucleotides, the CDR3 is TGCAGTGCTAGAGGCAGGGTCGCCGGGGAGCTGTTTTTT.

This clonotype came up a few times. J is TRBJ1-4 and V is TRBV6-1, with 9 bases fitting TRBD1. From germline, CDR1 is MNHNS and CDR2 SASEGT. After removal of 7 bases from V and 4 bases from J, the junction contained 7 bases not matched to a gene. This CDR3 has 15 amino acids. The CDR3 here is CASTPGQGLNEKLFF. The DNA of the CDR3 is TGTGCCAGCACTCCGGGACAGGGCCTTAATGAAAAACTGTTTTTT.

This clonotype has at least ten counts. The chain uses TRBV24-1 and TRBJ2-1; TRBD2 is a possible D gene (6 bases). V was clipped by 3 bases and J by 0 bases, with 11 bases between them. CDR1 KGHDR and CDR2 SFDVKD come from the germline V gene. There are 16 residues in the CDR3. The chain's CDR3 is CATSDLSGGSYNEQFF. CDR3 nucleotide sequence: TGTGCCACCAGTGATCTTAGCGGTGGCTCCTACAATGAGCAGTTCTTC.

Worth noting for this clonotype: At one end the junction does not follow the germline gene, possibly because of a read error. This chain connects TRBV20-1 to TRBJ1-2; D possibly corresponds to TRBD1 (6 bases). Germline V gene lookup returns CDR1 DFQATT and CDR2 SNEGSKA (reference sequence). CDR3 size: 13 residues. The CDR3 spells CSTRQDTFYGYTF. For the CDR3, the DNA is TGCAGTACTAGACAGGACACATTTTATGGCTACACCTTC.

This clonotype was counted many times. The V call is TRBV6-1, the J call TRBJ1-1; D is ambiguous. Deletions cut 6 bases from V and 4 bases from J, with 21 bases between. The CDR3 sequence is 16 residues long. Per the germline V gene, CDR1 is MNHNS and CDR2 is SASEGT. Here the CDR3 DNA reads TGTGCCAGCAGGGGCACAAGGATGCCATCGAGCACTGAAGCTTTCTTT. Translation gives CASRGTRMPSSTEAFF.

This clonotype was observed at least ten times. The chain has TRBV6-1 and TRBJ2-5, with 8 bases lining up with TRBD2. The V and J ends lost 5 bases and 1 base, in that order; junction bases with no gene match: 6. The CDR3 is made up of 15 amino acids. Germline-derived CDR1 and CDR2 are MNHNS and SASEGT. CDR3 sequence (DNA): TGTGCCAGCAGTCACCGGGGGGGCCTCCAAGAGACCCAGTACTTC. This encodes CASSHRGGLQETQYF.

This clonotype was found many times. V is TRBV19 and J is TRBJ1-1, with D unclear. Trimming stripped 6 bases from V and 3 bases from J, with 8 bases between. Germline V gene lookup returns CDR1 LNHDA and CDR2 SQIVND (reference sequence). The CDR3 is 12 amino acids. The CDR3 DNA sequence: TGTGCCAGTAGCGCCCGGTACACTGAAGCTTTCTTT. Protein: CASSARYTEAFF.

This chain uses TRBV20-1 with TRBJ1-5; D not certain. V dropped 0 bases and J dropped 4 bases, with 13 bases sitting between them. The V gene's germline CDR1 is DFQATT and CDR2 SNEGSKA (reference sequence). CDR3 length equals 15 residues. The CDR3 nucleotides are TGCAGTGCTAGAGATGCAGGAATGCTAAATCAGCCCCAGCATTTT. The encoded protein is CSARDAGMLNQPQHF.

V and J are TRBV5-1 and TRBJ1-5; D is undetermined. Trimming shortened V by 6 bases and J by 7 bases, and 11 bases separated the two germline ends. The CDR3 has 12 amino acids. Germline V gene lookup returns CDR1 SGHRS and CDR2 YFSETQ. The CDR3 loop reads CASNRSEQPQHF. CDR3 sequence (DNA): TGCGCCAGCAATCGGTCAGAACAGCCCCAGCATTTT.

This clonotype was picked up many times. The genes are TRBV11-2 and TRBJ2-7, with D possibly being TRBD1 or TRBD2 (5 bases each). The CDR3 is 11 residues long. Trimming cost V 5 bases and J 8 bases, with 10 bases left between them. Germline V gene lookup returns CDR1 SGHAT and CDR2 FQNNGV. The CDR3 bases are TGTGCCAGCAGCCCGGGACGTCAGCAGTACTTC. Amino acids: CASSPGRQQYF.

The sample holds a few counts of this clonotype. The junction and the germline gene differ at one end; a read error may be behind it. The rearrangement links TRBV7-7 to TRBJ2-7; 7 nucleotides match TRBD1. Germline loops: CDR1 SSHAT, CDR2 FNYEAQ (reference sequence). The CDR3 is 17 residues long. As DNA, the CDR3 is TGTGCTAGCAGCCCCGGTTCACCGGGGCAGGGGGCCTACGAGCAGTACTTC. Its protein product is CASSPGSPGQGAYEQYF.

The CDR3 sequence: CASSSGLGNNEQFF. Here the CDR3 DNA reads TGCGCCAGCAGCTCAGGTTTGGGGAACAATGAGCAGTTCTTC. The chain links TRBV5-1 to TRBJ2-1; D is unclear. Trimming took off 3 bases at V and 5 bases at J, with 12 bases between the two ends. This CDR3 is built from 14 residues. Looked up from germline, CDR1 is SGHRS and CDR2 is YFSETQ.

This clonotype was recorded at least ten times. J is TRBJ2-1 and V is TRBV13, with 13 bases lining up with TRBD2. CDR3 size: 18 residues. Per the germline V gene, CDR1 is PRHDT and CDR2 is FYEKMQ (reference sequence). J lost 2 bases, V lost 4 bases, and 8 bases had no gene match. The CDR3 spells CASSSIGLAGVTYNEQFF. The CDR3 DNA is TGTGCCAGCAGCTCGATAGGACTAGCGGGAGTTACCTACAATGAGCAGTTCTTC.

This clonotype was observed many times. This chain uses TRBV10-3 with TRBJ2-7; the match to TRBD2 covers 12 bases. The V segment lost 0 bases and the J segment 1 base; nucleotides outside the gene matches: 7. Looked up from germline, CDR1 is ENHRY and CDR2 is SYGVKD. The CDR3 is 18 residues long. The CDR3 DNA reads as TGTGCCATCAGTGAGTCGAGGCTAGCGGGAGGGCCGTCCTACGAGCAGTACTTC. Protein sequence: CAISESRLAGGPSYEQYF.

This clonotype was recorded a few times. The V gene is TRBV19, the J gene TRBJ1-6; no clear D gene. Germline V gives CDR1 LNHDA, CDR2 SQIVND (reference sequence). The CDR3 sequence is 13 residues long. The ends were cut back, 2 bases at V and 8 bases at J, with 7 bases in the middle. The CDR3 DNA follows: TGTGCCAGTAGTATACGGAGGGATTCACCCCTCCACTTT. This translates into CASSIRRDSPLHF.

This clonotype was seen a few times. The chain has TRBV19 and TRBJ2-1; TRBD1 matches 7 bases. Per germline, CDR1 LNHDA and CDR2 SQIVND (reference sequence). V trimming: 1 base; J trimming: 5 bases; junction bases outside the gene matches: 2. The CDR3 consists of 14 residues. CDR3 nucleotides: TGTGCCAGTAGTATAGGACAGGGACACAATGAGCAGTTCTTC. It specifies CASSIGQGHNEQFF.

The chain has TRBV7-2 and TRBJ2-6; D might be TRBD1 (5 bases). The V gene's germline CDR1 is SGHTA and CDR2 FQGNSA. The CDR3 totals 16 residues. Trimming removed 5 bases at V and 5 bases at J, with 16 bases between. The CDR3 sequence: CASSLLMGLRANVLTF. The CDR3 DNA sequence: TGTGCCAGCAGCCTATTAATGGGGCTTCGGGCCAACGTCCTGACTTTC.

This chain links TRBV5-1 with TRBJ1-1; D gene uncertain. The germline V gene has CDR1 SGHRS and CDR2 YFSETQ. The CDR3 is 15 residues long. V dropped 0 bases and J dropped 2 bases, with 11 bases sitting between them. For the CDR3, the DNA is TGCGCCAGCAGCTTGGGCGGATGGGGAAACACTGAAGCTTTCTTT. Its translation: CASSLGGWGNTEAFF.

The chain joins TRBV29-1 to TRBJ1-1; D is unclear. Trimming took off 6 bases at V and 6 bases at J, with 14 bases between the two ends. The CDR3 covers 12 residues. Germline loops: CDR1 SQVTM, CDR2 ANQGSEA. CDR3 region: CSVGRGKAEAFF. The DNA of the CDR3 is TGCAGCGTCGGACGGGGAAAGGCTGAAGCTTTCTTT.

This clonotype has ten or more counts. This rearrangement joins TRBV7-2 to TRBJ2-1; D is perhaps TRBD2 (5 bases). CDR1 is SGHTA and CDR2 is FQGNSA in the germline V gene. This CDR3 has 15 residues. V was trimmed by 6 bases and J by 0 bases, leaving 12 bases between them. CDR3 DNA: TGTGCCAGCAGACCTCGGAGGAGCTCCTACAATGAGCAGTTCTTC. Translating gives CASRPRRSSYNEQFF.

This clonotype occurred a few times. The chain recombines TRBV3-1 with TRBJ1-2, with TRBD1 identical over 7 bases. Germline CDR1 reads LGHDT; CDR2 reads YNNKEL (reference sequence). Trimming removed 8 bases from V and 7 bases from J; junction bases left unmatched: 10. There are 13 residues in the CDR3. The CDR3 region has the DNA TGTGCCAGCGGCTCCCGACAGGGTAGTGGCTACACCTTC. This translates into CASGSRQGSGYTF.

The CDR3 region is CASTGLAGVTDTQYF. The DNA of the CDR3 is TGTGCCAGCACCGGGCTAGCGGGGGTCACAGATACGCAGTATTTT. The chain carries TRBV2 and TRBJ2-3, with 10 bases lining up with TRBD2. With V trimmed by 7 bases and J by 2 bases, 6 bases remained unmatched. CDR3 length equals 15 residues. From germline, CDR1 is SNHLY and CDR2 FYNNEI.

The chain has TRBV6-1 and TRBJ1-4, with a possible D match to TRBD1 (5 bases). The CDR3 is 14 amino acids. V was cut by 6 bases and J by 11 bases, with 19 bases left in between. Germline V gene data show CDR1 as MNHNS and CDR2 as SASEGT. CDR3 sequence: CASSSSSGDGKLFF. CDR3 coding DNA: TGTGCCAGCAGCTCTTCGTCCGGGGACGGTAAACTGTTTTTT.

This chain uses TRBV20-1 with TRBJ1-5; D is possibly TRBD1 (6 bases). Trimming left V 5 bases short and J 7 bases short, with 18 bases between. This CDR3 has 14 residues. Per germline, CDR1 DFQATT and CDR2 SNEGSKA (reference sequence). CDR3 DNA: TGCAGTGCTTCGAATGGGGGCGCGGGGCAGCCCCAGCATTTT. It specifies CSASNGGAGQPQHF.

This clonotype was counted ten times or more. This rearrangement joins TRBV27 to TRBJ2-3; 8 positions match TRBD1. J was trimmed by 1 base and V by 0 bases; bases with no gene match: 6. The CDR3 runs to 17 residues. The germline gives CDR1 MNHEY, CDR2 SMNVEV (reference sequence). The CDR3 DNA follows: TGTGCCAGCAGTTTATCCTCAGGGGGCGCGGGCACAGATACGCAGTATTTT. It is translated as CASSLSSGGAGTDTQYF.

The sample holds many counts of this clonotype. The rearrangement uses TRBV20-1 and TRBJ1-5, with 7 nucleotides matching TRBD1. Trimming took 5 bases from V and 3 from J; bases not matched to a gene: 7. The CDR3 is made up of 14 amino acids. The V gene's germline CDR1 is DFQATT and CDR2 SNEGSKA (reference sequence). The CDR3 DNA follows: TGCAGTGCTCTGTCAGGGGGGGACAATCAGCCCCAGCATTTT. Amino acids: CSALSGGDNQPQHF.

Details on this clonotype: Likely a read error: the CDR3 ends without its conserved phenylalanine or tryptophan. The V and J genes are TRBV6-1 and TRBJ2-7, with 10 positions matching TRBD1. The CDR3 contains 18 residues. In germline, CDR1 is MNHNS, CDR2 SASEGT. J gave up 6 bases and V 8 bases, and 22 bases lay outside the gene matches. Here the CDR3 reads CASSRYGFSTGGRAEQYL. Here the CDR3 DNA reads TGTGCCAGCTCCCGATACGGGTTTTCGACAGGGGGCAGAGCCGAGCAGTACCTC.

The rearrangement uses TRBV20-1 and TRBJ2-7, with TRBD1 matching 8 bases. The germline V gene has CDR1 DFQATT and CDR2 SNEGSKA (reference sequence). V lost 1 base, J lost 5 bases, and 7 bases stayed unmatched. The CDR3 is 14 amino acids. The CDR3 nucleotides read TGCAGTGCTAGAGTCCTGGGACAGGCGAACGAGCAGTACTTC. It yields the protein CSARVLGQANEQYF.

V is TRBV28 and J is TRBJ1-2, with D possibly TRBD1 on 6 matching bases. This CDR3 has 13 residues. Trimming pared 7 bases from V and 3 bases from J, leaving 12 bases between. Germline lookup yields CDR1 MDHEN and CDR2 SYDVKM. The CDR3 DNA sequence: TGTGCCAGCACCGTATCAGGGGACTATGGCTACACCTTC. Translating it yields CASTVSGDYGYTF.

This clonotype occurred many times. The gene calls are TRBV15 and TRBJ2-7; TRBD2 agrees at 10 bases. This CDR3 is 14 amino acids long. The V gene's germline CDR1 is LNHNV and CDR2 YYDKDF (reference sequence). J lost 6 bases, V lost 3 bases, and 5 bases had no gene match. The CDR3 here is CATSRLAGDSEQYF. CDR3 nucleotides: TGTGCCACCAGCAGGCTAGCGGGAGACAGCGAGCAGTACTTC.